The clone carrying this T cell receptor beta chain was detected only a few times. The antigen remains unidentified. Germline CDR1 MNHNS, CDR2 SASEGT. The CDR3 extends over 13 amino acids. Trimming stripped 10 bases from V and 3 bases from J, with 16 bases between. All patients were treatment-naive before thyroid surgery. The data were obtained in a study of metastatic and nonmetastatic thyroid tumors. About the research overall: From malignant and benign thyroid patients, repertoires in blood and in tumor or nodule tissue were compared.

How the authors handled the data: Clinicopathological groups differed in CDR3, with these differences serving to build a distant-metastasis classifier for papillary thyroid cancer. With MiXCR, TCRdb reprocessed the PCR reads. The V and J calls and clone size come from TCRdb's table, not from the authors' own analysis. In the table there are 50,000 to 65,000 clones, around a sixth of which are singletons. Study-level points and caveats: Significantly greater TCR beta diversity was reportedly found in malignant thyroid tumors than in benign nodules (in blood and tumor).

V usage is TRBV6-1 and J usage is TRBJ2-7; D ambiguous. Sequenced: blood. This TCR came from a female donor with papillary thyroid cancer or a benign thyroid nodule (not recorded which). Some clones in this sample may be carry-over from other donors' samples. As DNA, the CDR3 is TGTGCCATCACTGTCCCCGGCCTCTACGAGCAGTACTTC. It translates to CAITVPGLYEQYF.